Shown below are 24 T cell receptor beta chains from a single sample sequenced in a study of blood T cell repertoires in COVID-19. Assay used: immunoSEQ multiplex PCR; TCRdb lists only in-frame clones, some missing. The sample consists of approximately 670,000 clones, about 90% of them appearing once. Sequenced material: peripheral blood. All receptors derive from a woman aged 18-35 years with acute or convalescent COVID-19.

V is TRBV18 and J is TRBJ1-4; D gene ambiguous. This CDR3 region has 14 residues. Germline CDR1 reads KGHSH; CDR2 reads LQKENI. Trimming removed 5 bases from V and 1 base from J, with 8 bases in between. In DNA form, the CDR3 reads TGTGCCAGCTCATCCACACGAACTAATGAAAAACTGTTTTTT. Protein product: CASSSTRTNEKLFF.

The CDR3 here is CASSTKGQGLYEQYF. CDR3 in DNA: TGTGCCAGCAGTACAAAGGGTCAGGGGTTGTACGAGCAGTACTTC. V gene TRBV11-2 combines with J gene TRBJ2-7; perhaps TRBD1 as D (6 bases). This CDR3 contains 15 residues. The germline gives CDR1 SGHAT, CDR2 FQNNGV. Deletions cut 6 bases from V and 4 bases from J, with 19 bases between.

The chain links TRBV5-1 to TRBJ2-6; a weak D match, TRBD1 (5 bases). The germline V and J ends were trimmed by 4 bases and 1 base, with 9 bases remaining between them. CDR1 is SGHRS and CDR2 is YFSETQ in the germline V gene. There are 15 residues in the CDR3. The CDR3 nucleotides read TGCGCCAGCAGCCTAGGGGTTTCTGGGGCCAACGTCCTGACTTTC. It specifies CASSLGVSGANVLTF.

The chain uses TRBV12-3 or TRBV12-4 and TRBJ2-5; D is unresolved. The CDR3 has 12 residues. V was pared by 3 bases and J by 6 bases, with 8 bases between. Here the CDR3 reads CASSFRFQTQYF. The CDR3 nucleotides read TGTGCCAGCAGTTTTCGGTTCCAGACCCAGTACTTC.

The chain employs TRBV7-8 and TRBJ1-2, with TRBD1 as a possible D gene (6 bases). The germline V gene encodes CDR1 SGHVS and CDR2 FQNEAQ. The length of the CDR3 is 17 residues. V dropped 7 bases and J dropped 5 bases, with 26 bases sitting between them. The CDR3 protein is CASNPRAGALFGYGYTF. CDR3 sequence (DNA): TGTGCCAGCAACCCCCGGGCAGGGGCGCTGTTTGGATATGGCTACACCTTC. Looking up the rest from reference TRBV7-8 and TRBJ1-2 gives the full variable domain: GAGVSQSPRYKVAKRGQDVALRCDPISGHVSLFWYQQALGQGPEFLTYFQNEAQLDKSGLPSDRFFAERPEGSVSTLKIQRTQQEDSAVYLCASNPRAGALFGYGYTFGSGTRLTVV.

CDR3 sequence reads: CASSSPWAGEAFF. In DNA, the CDR3 is TGTGCCAGCAGCTCACCGTGGGCGGGTGAAGCTTTCTTT. The rearrangement uses TRBV7-9 and TRBJ1-1; no definite D call. Trimming took off 4 bases at V and 7 bases at J, with 13 bases between the two ends. The germline V gene encodes CDR1 SEHNR and CDR2 FQNEAQ (reference sequence). The CDR3 runs 13 residues.

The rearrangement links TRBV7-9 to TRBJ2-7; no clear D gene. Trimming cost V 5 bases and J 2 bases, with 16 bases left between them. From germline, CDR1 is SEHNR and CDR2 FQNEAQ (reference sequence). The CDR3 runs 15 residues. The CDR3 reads CASSPLDIEPYEQYF. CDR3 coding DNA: TGTGCCAGCAGCCCCCTCGACATCGAACCCTACGAGCAGTACTTC. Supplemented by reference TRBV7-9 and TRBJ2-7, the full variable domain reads DTGVSQNPRHKITKRGQNVTFRCDPISEHNRLYWYRQTLGQGPEFLTYFQNEAQLEKSRLLSDRFSAERPKGSFSTLEIQRTEQGDSAMYLCASSPLDIEPYEQYFGPGTRLTVT.

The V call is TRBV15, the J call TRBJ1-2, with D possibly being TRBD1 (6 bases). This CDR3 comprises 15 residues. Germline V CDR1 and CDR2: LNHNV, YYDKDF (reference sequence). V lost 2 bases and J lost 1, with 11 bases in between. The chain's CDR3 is CATSRTTQGNYGYTF. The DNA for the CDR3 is TGTGCCACCAGCAGAACTACACAGGGTAACTATGGCTACACCTTC.

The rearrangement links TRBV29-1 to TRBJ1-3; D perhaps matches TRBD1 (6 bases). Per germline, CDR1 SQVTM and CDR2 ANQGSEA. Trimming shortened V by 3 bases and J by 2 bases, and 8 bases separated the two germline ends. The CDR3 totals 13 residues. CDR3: CSVDPGAGNTIYF. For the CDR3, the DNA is TGCAGCGTTGATCCAGGGGCTGGAAACACCATATATTTT. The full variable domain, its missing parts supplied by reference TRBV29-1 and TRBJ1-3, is SAVISQKPSRDICQRGTSLTIQCQVDSQVTMMFWYRQQPGQSLTLIATANQGSEATYESGFVIDKFPISRPNLTFSTLTVSNMSPEDSSIYLCSVDPGAGNTIYFGEGSWLTVV.

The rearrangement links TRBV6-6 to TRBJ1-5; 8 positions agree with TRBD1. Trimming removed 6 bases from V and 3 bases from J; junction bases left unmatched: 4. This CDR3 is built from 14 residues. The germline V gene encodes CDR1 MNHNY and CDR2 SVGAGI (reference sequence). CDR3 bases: TGTGCCAGCAGCGAGGGACAGGCCAATCAGCCCCAGCATTTT. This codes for CASSEGQANQPQHF.

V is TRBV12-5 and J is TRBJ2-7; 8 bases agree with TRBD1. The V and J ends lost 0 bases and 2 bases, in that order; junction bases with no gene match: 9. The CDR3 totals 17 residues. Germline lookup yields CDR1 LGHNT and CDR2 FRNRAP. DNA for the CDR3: TGTGCTAGTGGTTTGGTACTTACCCGACAGGGGACCTACGAGCAGTACTTC. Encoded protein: CASGLVLTRQGTYEQYF.

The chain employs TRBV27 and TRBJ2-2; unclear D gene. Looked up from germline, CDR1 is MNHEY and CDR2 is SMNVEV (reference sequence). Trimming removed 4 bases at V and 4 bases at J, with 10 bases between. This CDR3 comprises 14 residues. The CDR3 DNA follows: TGTGCCAGCAGTTCCCGTCCTTTCACCGGGGAGCTGTTTTTT. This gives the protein CASSSRPFTGELFF.

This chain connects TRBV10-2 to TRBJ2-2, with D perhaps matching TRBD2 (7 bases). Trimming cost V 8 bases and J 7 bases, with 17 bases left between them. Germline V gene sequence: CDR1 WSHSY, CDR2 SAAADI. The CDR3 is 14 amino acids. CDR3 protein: CASCLRGAGGELFF. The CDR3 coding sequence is TGCGCCAGCTGTTTACGGGGGGCGGGCGGGGAGCTGTTTTTT.

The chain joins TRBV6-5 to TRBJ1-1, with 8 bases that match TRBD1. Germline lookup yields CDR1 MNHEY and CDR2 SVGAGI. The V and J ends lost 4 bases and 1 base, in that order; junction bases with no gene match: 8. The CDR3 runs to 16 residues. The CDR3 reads CASSSGTGWGNTEAFF. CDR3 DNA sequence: TGTGCCAGCAGTTCAGGGACAGGTTGGGGGAACACTGAAGCTTTCTTT.

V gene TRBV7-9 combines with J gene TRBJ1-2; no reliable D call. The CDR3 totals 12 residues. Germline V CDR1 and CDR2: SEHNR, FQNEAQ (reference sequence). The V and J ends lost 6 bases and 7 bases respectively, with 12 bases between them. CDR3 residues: CASSPSPGGYTF. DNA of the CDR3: TGTGCCAGCAGTCCTTCCCCAGGTGGCTACACCTTC.

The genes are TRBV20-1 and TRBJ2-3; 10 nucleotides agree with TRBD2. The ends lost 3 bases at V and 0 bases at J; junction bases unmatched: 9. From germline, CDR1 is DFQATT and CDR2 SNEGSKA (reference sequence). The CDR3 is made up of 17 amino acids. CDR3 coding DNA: TGCAGTGCTAGTGTCCCTAGCGGGGGATCTAGCACAGATACGCAGTATTTT. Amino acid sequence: CSASVPSGGSSTDTQYF.

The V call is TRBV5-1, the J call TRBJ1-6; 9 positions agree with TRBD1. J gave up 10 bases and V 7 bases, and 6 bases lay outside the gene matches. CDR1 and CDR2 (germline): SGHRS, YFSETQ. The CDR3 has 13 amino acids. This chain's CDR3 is CASGQGYRSPLHF. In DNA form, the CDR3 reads TGCGCCAGCGGACAGGGGTACAGGTCACCCCTCCACTTT.

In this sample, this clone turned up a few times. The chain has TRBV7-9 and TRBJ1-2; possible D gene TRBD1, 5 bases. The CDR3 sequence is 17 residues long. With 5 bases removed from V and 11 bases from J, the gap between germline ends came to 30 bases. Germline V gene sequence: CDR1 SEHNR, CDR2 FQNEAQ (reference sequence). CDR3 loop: CASSPLPQGSNREWYTF. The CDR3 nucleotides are TGTGCCAGCAGCCCCCTCCCCCAGGGATCGAATCGTGAGTGGTACACCTTC.

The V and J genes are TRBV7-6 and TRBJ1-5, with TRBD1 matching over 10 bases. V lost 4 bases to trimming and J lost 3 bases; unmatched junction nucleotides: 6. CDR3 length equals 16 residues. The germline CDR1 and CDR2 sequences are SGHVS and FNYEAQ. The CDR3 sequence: CASSWTGGRNNQPQHF. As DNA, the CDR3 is TGTGCCAGCAGCTGGACAGGGGGACGAAACAATCAGCCCCAGCATTTT.

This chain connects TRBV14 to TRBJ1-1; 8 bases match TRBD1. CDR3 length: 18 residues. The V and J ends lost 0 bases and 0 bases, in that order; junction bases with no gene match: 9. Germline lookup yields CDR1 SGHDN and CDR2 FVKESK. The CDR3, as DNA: TGTGCCAGCAGCCAAGATTTCGGGGACAGGATAATGAACACTGAAGCTTTCTTT. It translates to CASSQDFGDRIMNTEAFF.

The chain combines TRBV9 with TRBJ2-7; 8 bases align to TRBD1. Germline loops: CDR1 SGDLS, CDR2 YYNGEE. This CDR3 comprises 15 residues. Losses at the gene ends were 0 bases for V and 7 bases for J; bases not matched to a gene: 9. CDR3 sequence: CASSVEGQVLGEQYF. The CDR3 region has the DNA TGTGCCAGCAGCGTAGAGGGACAGGTGCTTGGGGAGCAGTACTTC. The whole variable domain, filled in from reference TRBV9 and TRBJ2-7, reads DSGVTQTPKHLITATGQRVTLRCSPRSGDLSVYWYQQSLDQGLQFLIQYYNGEERAKGNILERFSAQQFPDLHSELNLSSLELGDSALYFCASSVEGQVLGEQYFGPGTRLTVT.

The CDR3 nucleotides are TGTGCCAGCACCCAGGGGGGCAATCAGCCCCAGCATTTT. Protein product: CASTQGGNQPQHF. This chain uses TRBV2 with TRBJ1-5, with TRBD1 identical over 7 bases. The germline V gene encodes CDR1 SNHLY and CDR2 FYNNEI. V lost 7 bases to trimming and J lost 2 bases; unmatched junction nucleotides: 2. This CDR3 is 13 amino acids long.

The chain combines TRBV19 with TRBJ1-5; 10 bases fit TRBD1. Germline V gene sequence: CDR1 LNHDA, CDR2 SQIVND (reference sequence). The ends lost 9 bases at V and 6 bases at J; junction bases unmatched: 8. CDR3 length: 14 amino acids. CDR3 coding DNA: TGTGCCAGCAGGGGGACAGGGGTGAGTCAGCCCCAGCATTTT. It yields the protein CASRGTGVSQPQHF.

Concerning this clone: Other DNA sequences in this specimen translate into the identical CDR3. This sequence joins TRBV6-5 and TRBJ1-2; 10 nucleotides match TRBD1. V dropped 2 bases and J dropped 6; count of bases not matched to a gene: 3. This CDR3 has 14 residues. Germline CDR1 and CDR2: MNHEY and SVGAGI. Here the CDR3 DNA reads TGTGCCAGCAGTTACCTCGGACAGGGGGATGGCTACACCTTC. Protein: CASSYLGQGDGYTF.